The 18 T cell receptor beta chains in this list originate from one sample, sequenced in a study of shared clonotypes between healthy human individuals. TCRdb's table, derived via immunoSEQ multiplex PCR, lists solely in-frame clones and lacks some. This table has just over 2,000,000 clones, 85% to 95% appearing once. Sequencing was carried out using naive CD4+ T cells sorted from blood. Subset indicated: CD45RA+ positively selected. These receptor sequences come from a man aged 18 to 35 in good health.

The chain recombines TRBV2 with TRBJ2-5; 10 bases are shared with TRBD1. The V gene's germline CDR1 is SNHLY and CDR2 FYNNEI. This CDR3 has 15 residues. The trim removed 6 bases at V and 5 bases at J, leaving 9 bases unmatched. Written as DNA, the CDR3 is TGTGCCAGCAGCGACAGGGACAGGGGTCGGGAGACCCAGTACTTC. The encoded protein is CASSDRDRGRETQYF.

This chain uses TRBV9 with TRBJ1-4; D call uncertain. With 5 bases removed from V and 7 bases from J, the gap between germline ends came to 12 bases. The CDR3 length is 13 residues. The germline gives CDR1 SGDLS, CDR2 YYNGEE. CDR3 sequence: CASSSTIGEKLFF. CDR3 coding DNA: TGTGCCAGCAGTTCGACGATAGGTGAAAAACTGTTTTTT.

The J gene is TRBJ2-7, the V gene TRBV19; TRBD1 matches 8 bases. CDR3 length: 15 amino acids. CDR1 is LNHDA, CDR2 SQIVND, per germline (reference sequence). The V and J ends lost 6 bases and 0 bases, in that order; junction bases with no gene match: 7. CDR3 bases: TGTGCCAGTAGGCAAGGGACAGGCCTCTCCTACGAGCAGTACTTC. The encoded protein is CASRQGTGLSYEQYF.

V is TRBV11-3 and J is TRBJ2-1; D ambiguous. Germline CDR1 and CDR2: SGHNT and YENEEA. Trimming cost V 5 bases and J 8 bases, with 13 bases left between them. This CDR3 has 13 amino acids. CDR3 protein: CASSPQNRYEQFF. The CDR3 DNA reads TGTGCCAGCAGCCCACAAAATCGCTATGAGCAGTTCTTC.

V and J are TRBV6-1 and TRBJ2-2; D perhaps matches TRBD1 (6 bases). In germline, CDR1 is MNHNS, CDR2 SASEGT. Trimming took 4 bases from V and 4 from J, leaving 13 bases between them. This CDR3 has 15 residues. CDR3 sequence (DNA): TGTGCCAGCAGTGCCGGGACACGAGTCACCGGGGAGCTGTTTTTT. Its protein is CASSAGTRVTGELFF.

The chain couples TRBV5-1 to TRBJ1-4; a weak D match, TRBD1 (6 bases). Between the trimmed V and J ends, which lost 5 bases and 5 bases, there was a span of 16 bases. Per germline, CDR1 SGHRS and CDR2 YFSETQ. The CDR3 has 15 residues. CDR3 nucleotide sequence: TGCGCCAGCAGATTACAGGGAGGAGGGAATGAAAAACTGTTTTTT. Its translation: CASRLQGGGNEKLFF.

The gene calls are TRBV6-5 and TRBJ2-3, with TRBD2 as a possible D gene (6 bases). This CDR3 region has 15 residues. V lost 2 bases and J lost 4, with 13 bases in between. Germline CDR1 reads MNHEY; CDR2 reads SVGAGI. The DNA for the CDR3 is TGTGCCAGCAGTTACGCCGCTGGCGGGGCAGATACGCAGTATTTT. This translates into CASSYAAGGADTQYF.

This clone was observed a single time. The chain uses TRBV2 and TRBJ2-2, with D possibly TRBD1 on 6 matching bases. From germline, CDR1 is SNHLY and CDR2 FYNNEI. Trimming left V 7 bases short and J 4 bases short, with 13 bases between. The CDR3 has 14 residues. The CDR3 DNA sequence: TGTGCCAGCAAAACAGGGTGGGGCACCGGGGAGCTGTTTTTT. Its protein is CASKTGWGTGELFF.

The chain joins TRBV30 to TRBJ2-1; 8 nucleotides line up with TRBD1. The CDR3 sequence is 15 residues long. Germline CDR1 is GTSNPN and CDR2 is SVGIG (reference sequence). V shed 0 bases, J shed 8 bases, and the junction held 9 bases outside the gene matches. Here the CDR3 DNA reads TGTGCCTGGAGTGTCCTCCCGACAGGGGCCGATGAGCAGTTCTTC. Its protein is CAWSVLPTGADEQFF.

V gene TRBV30 combines with J gene TRBJ2-6; the D gene could be TRBD1 or TRBD2 (5 bases each). CDR3 size: 16 residues. The V end was cut by 2 bases, the J end by 4 bases, with 15 bases between. Looked up from germline, CDR1 is GTSNPN and CDR2 is SVGIG (reference sequence). CDR3 in DNA: TGTGCCTGGAGTACGAGCGGCCCAGGGGGGGCCAACGTCCTGACTTTC. Amino acids: CAWSTSGPGGANVLTF.

The chain couples TRBV5-8 to TRBJ1-1; the match to TRBD1 covers 11 bases. Germline V gene lookup returns CDR1 SGHTS and CDR2 YDEGEE. The CDR3 totals 15 residues. Trimming cost V 2 bases and J 4 bases; bases outside gene matches: 4. This CDR3 reads CASSFAGTGGTEAFF. The CDR3 DNA reads TGTGCCAGCAGCTTCGCCGGGACAGGGGGCACTGAAGCTTTCTTT.

Comment on this clone: The sample holds other DNA sequences that translate to the same CDR3. The V call is TRBV5-4, the J call TRBJ1-2; D is possibly TRBD1 (5 bases). The CDR3 extends over 13 amino acids. CDR1 is SGHNT and CDR2 is YYREEE in the germline V gene (reference sequence). Trimming removed 4 bases from V and 5 bases from J, with 12 bases in between. CDR3 region: CASSLSGPYGYTF. Here the CDR3 DNA reads TGTGCCAGCAGCCTCTCGGGGCCTTATGGCTACACCTTC.

Remarks on this clone: Since a much larger clone is just one base distant, this may be a read error. The chain combines TRBV15 with TRBJ2-2; D might be TRBD1 (5 bases). The CDR3 length is 16 residues. Germline V CDR1 and CDR2: LNHNV, YYDKDF (reference sequence). CDR3 region: CATSIRVGLSTRELFF. In DNA form, the CDR3 reads TGTGCCACCAGCATACGAGTGGGGCTGAGCACCAGGGAGCTGTTTTTT.

This clone was found once. The chain couples TRBV11-2 to TRBJ1-6; possibly TRBD1 for D (5 bases). The V gene lost 5 bases and the J gene lost 6 bases, with 14 bases spanning the gap. The CDR3 loop spans 15 amino acids. The germline gives CDR1 SGHAT, CDR2 FQNNGV. The CDR3 protein is CASSPPGRGNSPLHF. For the CDR3, the DNA is TGTGCCAGCAGCCCCCCCGGAAGGGGTAATTCACCCCTCCACTTT.

This clone is a singleton in its sample. The rearrangement joins TRBV5-1 to TRBJ1-5; D remains unclear. There are 14 residues in the CDR3. Trimming cost V 0 bases and J 9 bases, with 13 bases left between them. Germline lookup yields CDR1 SGHRS and CDR2 YFSETQ. DNA for the CDR3: TGCGCCAGCAGCTTGGGAGGTCCGGGGATGCCCCAGCATTTT. Amino acid sequence: CASSLGGPGMPQHF.

The rearrangement links TRBV29-1 to TRBJ1-4; 9 bases map to TRBD1. Losses at the gene ends were 6 bases for V and 8 bases for J; bases not matched to a gene: 10. The CDR3 sequence is 14 residues long. In germline, CDR1 is SQVTM, CDR2 ANQGSEA. CDR3 sequence (DNA): TGCAGCGTCCACAACAGGGGGCTCGGGGAAAAACTGTTTTTT. This encodes CSVHNRGLGEKLFF.

J is TRBJ2-2 and V is TRBV7-2; 9 bases map to TRBD1. Looked up from germline, CDR1 is SGHTA and CDR2 is FQGNSA. After removal of 4 bases from V and 5 bases from J, the junction contained 8 bases not matched to a gene. This CDR3 is 16 amino acids long. CDR3 protein: CASSSGTGLGTGELFF. DNA of the CDR3: TGTGCCAGCAGCTCTGGGACAGGGTTAGGGACCGGGGAGCTGTTTTTT.

As to this clone: This same CDR3 is encoded by further DNA sequences in the sample. This chain joins TRBV6-6 and TRBJ2-7, with D possibly matching TRBD2 (5 bases). V lost 4 bases and J lost 5, with 9 bases in between. The CDR3 covers 12 residues. The germline V gene encodes CDR1 MNHNY and CDR2 SVGAGI (reference sequence). The CDR3: CASSLTGNEQYF. Written as DNA, the CDR3 is TGTGCCAGCAGTTTAACCGGGAACGAGCAGTACTTC.